Here is one TCR beta chain with its context. In the source study's methods: Reference gene primer amplification gave nucleated cell count estimates. TCRdb's table, derived via immunoSEQ multiplex PCR, lists solely in-frame clones and lacks some. That table supplies the V and J calls and clone size; D and trimming were determined from the DNA. The sample includes roughly 230,000 clones, approximately 84% of them seen just once. This sample is part of a study of blood T cell repertoires in COVID-19. Per the germline V gene, CDR1 is MGHRA and CDR2 is YSYEKL. V lost 3 bases to trimming and J lost 8 bases; unmatched junction nucleotides: 14. The CDR3 runs 17 residues.

The sample consisted of peripheral blood. The V gene is TRBV4-1, the J gene TRBJ1-4, with 8 bases matching TRBD1. This receptor was taken from a man aged 35-49 years with acute or convalescent COVID-19. CDR3 sequence reads: CASSHPNPGQDYEKLFF. CDR3 bases: TGCGCCAGCAGCCACCCTAATCCGGGACAGGATTACGAAAAACTGTTTTTT.